These T cell receptor beta chains were read from a single sample in a study of blood T cell repertoires in COVID-19. TCRdb keeps only in-frame clones here, not all; method: immunoSEQ multiplex PCR. The data show over 45,000 clones, with over 75% seen just once and approximately 7.1% held by the top ten. Sequencing was performed on peripheral blood. Receptors were obtained from a man between 45 and 60 years old with active COVID-19. CDR3s include the opening cysteine and the closing phenylalanine or tryptophan. The D gene is left open where the match is weak. The listing skips clone size in some rows; elsewhere it reads once, few, many or a size class.

J gene: TRBJ2-3; clone size: once; CDR3 length: 15; V gene: TRBV6-5; D gene: NA; CDR3 protein: CASRDQGGATDTQYF; CDR3 DNA: TGTGCCAGCAGGGATCAAGGGGGGGCAACAGATACGCAGTATTTT
J gene: TRBJ1-1; clone size: NA; CDR3 length: 16; V gene: TRBV11-2; D gene: TRBD1; CDR3 protein: CASSLWDRGFNTEAFF; CDR3 DNA: TGTGCCAGCAGCTTATGGGACAGGGGGTTCAACACTGAAGCTTTCTTT
J gene: TRBJ2-1; clone size: NA; CDR3 length: 12; V gene: TRBV6-5; D gene: NA; CDR3 protein: CASRIGGNEQFF; CDR3 DNA: TGTGCCAGCAGGATAGGCGGTAATGAGCAGTTCTTC
J gene: TRBJ2-7; clone size: NA; CDR3 length: 13; V gene: TRBV7-9; D gene: NA; CDR3 protein: CASSPGVLDEQYF; CDR3 DNA: TGTGCCAGCAGCCCCGGGGTACTCGACGAGCAGTACTTC
J gene: TRBJ2-2; clone size: once; CDR3 length: 18; V gene: TRBV4-1; D gene: TRBD2; CDR3 protein: CASSQGFRLAGDTGELFF; CDR3 DNA: TGCGCCAGCAGCCAAGGTTTCCGACTAGCGGGAGACACCGGGGAGCTGTTTTTT
J gene: TRBJ1-1; clone size: NA; CDR3 length: 12; V gene: TRBV19; D gene: TRBD1; CDR3 protein: CASRDRDTEAFF; CDR3 DNA: TGTGCCAGCCGAGACAGGGACACTGAAGCTTTCTTT
J gene: TRBJ2-1; clone size: NA; CDR3 length: 16; V gene: TRBV5-6; D gene: TRBD1; CDR3 protein: CASSGMTGASYNEQFF; CDR3 DNA: TGTGCCAGCAGCGGAATGACAGGGGCCTCCTACAATGAGCAGTTCTTC
J gene: TRBJ1-5; clone size: once; CDR3 length: 14; V gene: TRBV2; D gene: TRBD1; CDR3 protein: CASSQTGENQPQHF; CDR3 DNA: TGTGCCAGCAGCCAGACAGGGGAAAATCAGCCCCAGCATTTT
J gene: TRBJ2-5; clone size: NA; CDR3 length: 16; V gene: TRBV6-5; D gene: TRBD2; CDR3 protein: CASSYPALAVQETQYF; CDR3 DNA: TGTGCCAGCAGTTACCCGGCCCTAGCGGTCCAAGAGACCCAGTACTTC
J gene: TRBJ1-1; clone size: NA; CDR3 length: 11; V gene: TRBV7-2; D gene: NA; CDR3 protein: CASSFYTEAFF; CDR3 DNA: TGTGCCAGCAGCTTTTATACTGAAGCTTTCTTT
J gene: TRBJ1-1; clone size: once; CDR3 length: 12; V gene: TRBV28; D gene: NA; CDR3 protein: CASSLFKQEAFF; CDR3 DNA: TGTGCCAGCAGTTTATTTAAACAAGAAGCTTTCTTT
J gene: TRBJ1-2; clone size: NA; CDR3 length: 16; V gene: TRBV7-9; D gene: TRBD1; CDR3 protein: CASSPPDRGRDYGYTF; CDR3 DNA: TGTGCCAGCAGCCCCCCGGACAGGGGGCGCGACTATGGCTACACCTTC
J gene: TRBJ1-2; clone size: NA; CDR3 length: 13; V gene: TRBV6-5; D gene: NA; CDR3 protein: CASMVGEGYGYTF; CDR3 DNA: TGTGCCAGCATGGTCGGAGAGGGCTATGGCTACACCTTC
J gene: TRBJ1-3; clone size: NA; CDR3 length: 15; V gene: TRBV5-1; D gene: TRBD1; CDR3 protein: CASSLEGATGNTIYF; CDR3 DNA: TGCGCCAGCAGCTTGGAGGGGGCCACTGGAAACACCATATATTTT
J gene: TRBJ1-2; clone size: NA; CDR3 length: 15; V gene: TRBV5-1; D gene: TRBD1; CDR3 protein: CASSLVEGQGYGYTF; CDR3 DNA: TGCGCCAGCAGCTTGGTCGAGGGACAGGGTTATGGCTACACCTTC
J gene: TRBJ2-1; clone size: NA; CDR3 length: 16; V gene: TRBV6-6; D gene: TRBD2; CDR3 protein: CASSYGPPSAGGEQFF; CDR3 DNA: TGTGCCAGCAGTTACGGACCCCCCAGCGCGGGGGGTGAGCAGTTCTTC
J gene: TRBJ1-2; clone size: NA; CDR3 length: 14; V gene: TRBV5-6; D gene: NA; CDR3 protein: CASSDGGLSGSSTF; CDR3 DNA: TGTGCCAGCAGCGATGGAGGGTTGTCCGGGTCGAGTACCTTC
J gene: TRBJ1-6; clone size: once; CDR3 length: 15; V gene: TRBV24-1; D gene: TRBD1; CDR3 protein: CATSDPGGWNSPLHF; CDR3 DNA: TGTGCCACCAGTGACCCAGGGGGTTGGAATTCACCCCTCCACTTT